A selection of T cell receptor beta chains follows, all from one sample in a study of T cells in Graves' hyperthyroidism and ophthalmopathy. One entry per CDR3 protein results from TCRdb running MiXCR on the multiplex PCR reads. The table records about 98,000 distinct CDR3 sequences, approximately 42% of them present only once. Sequences were obtained from peripheral blood or thyroid tissue (not recorded which). These receptors all come from a woman aged 25 to 39 with Graves' hyperthyroidism. Each CDR3 is given with its conserved first and last residue. D genes are given only for firm matches. Where a row states a size, it is once, few, many or the class of an expanded clone; other rows omit it.

abundance | j_gene | v_gene | d_gene | CDR3nt | CDR3aa
many | TRBJ2-1 | TRBV2 | NA | TGTGCCAGCGGGAGCTACAATGAGCAGTTCTTC | CASGSYNEQFF
many | TRBJ1-4 | TRBV4-1 | NA | TGCGCCAGCAGCCACAATAGGGGGGAAGTGGGAAAACTGTTTTTT | CASSHNRGEVGKLFF
NA | TRBJ2-5 | TRBV20-1 | TRBD2 | TGCAGTGCTAGGAGCGGGAGGAGGGAGACCCAGTACTTC | CSARSGRRETQYF
many | TRBJ2-7 | TRBV6-6 | NA | TGTGCCAGCAGTTATCCCATTGGTAGGGAAGGACCCTACGAGCAGTACTTC | CASSYPIGREGPYEQYF
NA | TRBJ2-1 | TRBV10-2 | NA | TGCGCCAGCAGGCCTAGCCCTTCCATCTACAATGAGCAGTTCTTC | CASRPSPSIYNEQFF
NA | TRBJ2-3 | TRBV6-2/TRBV6-3 | NA | TGTGCCAGCAGTTACTCGAGGGACACCACAGATACGCAGTATTTT | CASSYSRDTTDTQYF
many | TRBJ2-7 | TRBV12-3/TRBV12-4 | NA | TGTGCCAGCAGCCCGAAAGGTCTTTCAAGGGACTACGAGCAGTACTTC | CASSPKGLSRDYEQYF
once | TRBJ2-5 | TRBV20-1 | TRBD2 | TGCAGTGCGCCGGGACTAGCGGGAGGCAGGCAAGAGACCCAGTACTTC | CSAPGLAGGRQETQYF
NA | TRBJ1-3 | TRBV11-2 | NA | TGTGCCAGCCCCCGTGGGGAGGCGAACACTGAAGGAAACACCATATATTTT | CASPRGEANTEGNTIYF
many | TRBJ1-2 | TRBV7-2 | TRBD1 | TGTGCCAGCAGCGGACGACAGGGGGGAGGCTACACCTTC | CASSGRQGGGYTF
NA | TRBJ2-7 | TRBV4-3 | NA | TGCGCCAGCAGCCAAGAAGTACAGGGTCGGGATACAGAGCAGTACTTC | CASSQEVQGRDTEQYF
many | TRBJ1-1 | TRBV7-9 | NA | TGTGCCAGCAGCTCTCCGGTCGGGGGCGAAGCTGAAGCTTTCTTT | CASSSPVGGEAEAFF
NA | TRBJ1-6 | TRBV20-1 | TRBD1 | TGCAGTGCTAGCGTAGCGGGACAGGGCAATTCACCCCTCCACTTT | CSASVAGQGNSPLHF
many | TRBJ1-5 | TRBV7-9 | TRBD1 | TGTGCCAGCAGCTTAGGAGACAGGGGGACTAATCAGCCCCAGCATTTT | CASSLGDRGTNQPQHF
once | TRBJ2-5 | TRBV12-3/TRBV12-4 | NA | TGTGCCAGTAGCACGACCGGCGAGACCCAGTACTTC | CASSTTGETQYF
many | TRBJ1-6 | TRBV28 | NA | TGTGCCAGCAGTTTCGAGGTTCGGCCGAATAATTCACCCCTCCACTTT | CASSFEVRPNNSPLHF
many | TRBJ1-2 | TRBV2 | NA | TGTGCCCGACTCCGACGAGGGGGGCCTGCGGACTATGGCTACACCTTC | CARLRRGGPADYGYTF
NA | TRBJ2-7 | TRBV7-3 | TRBD2 | TGTGCCAGCAGCTTAGGTAGCGGGGTCTACGAGCAGTACTTC | CASSLGSGVYEQYF
few | TRBJ1-3 | TRBV13 | NA | TGTGCCAGCAGCTCATCTCAGGGATGGAACACCATATATTTT | CASSSSQGWNTIYF
many | TRBJ2-7 | TRBV11-1 | TRBD1 | TGTGCCAGCAGCTACGACAGGGGGTCCAGCGAGCAGTACTTC | CASSYDRGSSEQYF
NA | TRBJ1-1 | TRBV7-9 | TRBD1 | TGTGCCAGCAGCTCCGGGACAGGGGGAGGCATGAACACTGAAGCTTTCTTT | CASSSGTGGGMNTEAFF
once | TRBJ1-5 | TRBV10-3 | TRBD1 | TGTGCCATCAAGGATGACAGGGGAGGCAATCAGCCCCAGCATTTT | CAIKDDRGGNQPQHF
many | TRBJ1-4 | TRBV27 | NA | TGTGCCAGCAGTCCGATACCGGGTTTGCACGAAAAACTGTTTTTT | CASSPIPGLHEKLFF
NA | TRBJ2-2 | TRBV7-9 | TRBD2 | TGTGCCAGCAGCGTACCCCACGGGGGGGTGAGCGGGGAGCTGTTTTTT | CASSVPHGGVSGELFF
NA | TRBJ1-1 | TRBV5-1 | TRBD1 | TGCGCCAGCAGCACAAAGACAGGGGGCTGGAACACTGAAGCTTTCTTT | CASSTKTGGWNTEAFF
NA | TRBJ1-1 | TRBV7-4 | TRBD1 | TGTGCCAGCAGCCCCCCCCCCGGGACAGGCTCCGCTTTCTTT | CASSPPPGTGSAFF
many | TRBJ2-3 | TRBV20-1 | NA | TGCAGTGCCGCTCCGGCTAGCAAAGATACGCAGTATTTT | CSAAPASKDTQYF
NA | TRBJ2-6 | TRBV5-5 | TRBD2 | TGTGCCAGCAGCGGGCGGCTAGCGGGAGGAGGTGGGGCCAACGTCCTGACTTTC | CASSGRLAGGGGANVLTF
NA | TRBJ2-5 | TRBV10-3 | NA | TGTGCCATCAGTGAGGAGGGGGCCCAGTACTTC | CAISEEGAQYF
NA | TRBJ2-7 | TRBV7-2 | NA | TGTGCCAGCAGCCAATTATTATCGGGCTACGAGCAGTGCTTC | CASSQLLSGYEQCF
many | TRBJ2-2 | TRBV5-1 | NA | TGCGCCAGCAGCTCAGATCCGAACACCGGGGAGCTGTTTTTT | CASSSDPNTGELFF
NA | TRBJ2-2 | TRBV7-8 | TRBD2 | TGTGCCAGCAGCTTCCTGGGGGCTAGCGGGAGGTTTTGGACCGGGGAGCTGTCTTGG | CASSFLGASGRFWTGELSW
NA | TRBJ1-4 | TRBV28 | NA | TGTGCCAGCAGTCATCCACCGATAGCGCGGGGTCCTAATGAAAAACTGTTTTTT | CASSHPPIARGPNEKLFF
many | TRBJ1-4 | TRBV4-1 | NA | TGCGCCAGCAGCCTACGTGGGACGGACTATGAAAAACTGTTTTTT | CASSLRGTDYEKLFF
many | TRBJ1-1 | TRBV28 | NA | TGTGCCAGCAGTTCAAGACCAGAAGCTTTCTTT | CASSSRPEAFF
NA | TRBJ1-2 | TRBV7-9 | TRBD1 | TGTGCCAGCAGCTCTCCTGGACAGGGGGGAAGTAAGGGCTACACCTTC | CASSSPGQGGSKGYTF
many | TRBJ1-1 | TRBV6-5 | NA | TGTGCCAGTTCTGGGTCGGGCACTGAAGCTTTCTTT | CASSGSGTEAFF
few | TRBJ2-2 | TRBV2 | TRBD2 | TGTGCCAGCAGTGCGGTAGCGGGAGGGGCCGGGGAGCTGTTTTTT | CASSAVAGGAGELFF
once | TRBJ2-7 | TRBV29-1 | TRBD1 | TGCAGCGTCCACGGACAGGCTGGGGCCTACGAGCAGTACTTC | CSVHGQAGAYEQYF
NA | TRBJ2-3 | TRBV6-6 | TRBD2 | TGTGCCAGCAGTGAAGGGGCTAGCGGGCCCACAGATACGCAGTATTTT | CASSEGASGPTDTQYF
many | TRBJ2-3 | TRBV2 | NA | TGTGCCAGCAATAAGCCGCCCGAGGATACGCAGTATTTT | CASNKPPEDTQYF
many | TRBJ1-6 | TRBV5-1 | NA | TGCGCCAGCAGCCCTTCAGGACCGCGGCTAAATTCACCCCTCCACTTT | CASSPSGPRLNSPLHF
NA | TRBJ1-2 | TRBV28 | NA | TGTGTCAGCAGTCCCCGGACGGTTTATGGCTACACCTTC | CVSSPRTVYGYTF
many | TRBJ1-2 | TRBV11-2 | NA | TGTGCCAGCAGCTTAGAGTGGGGGGATTATGGCTACACCTTC | CASSLEWGDYGYTF